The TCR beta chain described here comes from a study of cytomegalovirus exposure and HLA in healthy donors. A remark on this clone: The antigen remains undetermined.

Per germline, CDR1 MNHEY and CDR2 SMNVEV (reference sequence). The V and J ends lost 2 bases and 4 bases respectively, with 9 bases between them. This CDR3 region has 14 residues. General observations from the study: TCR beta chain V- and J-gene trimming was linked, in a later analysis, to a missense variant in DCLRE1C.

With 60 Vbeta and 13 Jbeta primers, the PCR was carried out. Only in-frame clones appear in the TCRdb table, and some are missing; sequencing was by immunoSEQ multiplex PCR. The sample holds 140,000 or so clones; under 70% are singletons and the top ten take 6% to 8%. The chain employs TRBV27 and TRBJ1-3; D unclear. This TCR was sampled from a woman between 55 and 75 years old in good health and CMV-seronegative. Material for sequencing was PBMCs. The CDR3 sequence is CASSLRGSGNTIYF. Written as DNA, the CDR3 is TGTGCCAGCAGTTTACGGGGTAGCGGAAACACCATATATTTT.